The source of this T cell receptor beta chain is a study of neurological immune-mediated disorders. Each CDR3 protein gets one entry after TCRdb re-called the 5' RACE reads with MiXCR. The sample gives 84,000 or so distinct CDR3 sequences, 10% of which show up once; about 1.8% is in the top ten. This clonotype was counted only a few times. J lost 3 bases, V lost 2 bases, and 5 bases had no gene match. The CDR3 runs to 15 residues. CDR1 and CDR2 from the germline V gene are SGHDT and YYEEEE. Volunteers at a blood bank in Maryland, USA, were the healthy controls. The chain has TRBV5-6 and TRBJ2-1; 7 positions match TRBD2. Sequencing input: PBMCs. The sequence derives from a man aged 35-49 years in good health. CDR3 DNA sequence: TGTGCCAGCAGCTTTCCGGGACTATACTACAATGAGCAGTTCTTC. This encodes CASSFPGLYYNEQFF.